What follows is one T cell receptor (beta chain) and its context. The target antigen is unknown. There are 16 residues in the CDR3. Trimming cost V 5 bases and J 1 base, with 17 bases left between them. These data come from a study of T-cell memory formation after mild COVID-19. Study in general: Clusters were largely donor specific.

Study-wide results and caveats: Balance between CD4 and CD8 was seen in clones contracting day 15 to 85, and a CD4+ lean was seen in later expanders. Contracting CD4+ clones were located mainly in CM and EM, and CD8+ clones in EMRA. Detection of some responders pre-infection suggested pre-existing cross-reactive memory T cells participated.

MiXCR, run by TCRdb on the 5' RACE reads, gives a single entry per CDR3 protein. The table lists 150,000 to 200,000 distinct CDR3 sequences, less than 40% of them singletons. The chain uses TRBV12-3 or TRBV12-4 and TRBJ2-5; D might be TRBD2 (5 bases). The clonotype comes from an adult woman who had mild COVID-19 (a few samples of this study predate the infection). Cell type and time point are not known. Sequencing used PBMCs or a T cell subset sorted from them (not recorded which). Written as DNA, the CDR3 is TGTGCCAGCAGTGGGGAGCGGCTTGGTGCCCAAGAGACCCAGTACTTC. Protein sequence: CASSGERLGAQETQYF.